This T cell receptor (beta chain) was sequenced for a study of blood T cell repertoires in COVID-19 (TCRdb year 2020). About the study as a whole: Collaborator samples came from the United States, Italy and Spain and covered acute and convalescent phases of COVID-19. The material from the prospective study consisted of cDNA or gDNA derived from T cells, B-cell-depleted T cells, or PBMCs. Subjects who had been exposed to COVID-19, were actively infected with it, or had recovered from it provided the deeply sampled blood TCRbeta repertoires that made up the dataset. The repertoires were made available in a free public database intended to serve as a resource for research on the immune response to SARS-CoV-2. The samples were drawn from the first 160 participants of the ongoing ImmuneRACE study and from 1,254 subjects provided by 6 global collaborators. Nearly every sample came with metadata listing a de-identified subject ID, COVID-19 status, age in years and sex. Where HLA class I and class II types were available, the types were taken from metadata supplied by the sample provider, not from assay-based typing.

The CDR3 contains 14 residues, cysteine and phenylalanine counted. Only the CDR3 part of the read is kept: 42 bases, read in frame from the first base. V is trimmed back by 6 bases and J by 7 bases, and the junction contains 8 bases that no gene match accounts for. The germline V gene provides CDR1 SNHLY and CDR2 FYNNEI. On the study overall, not on this receptor specifically: The amount of clinical and demographic metadata varied by source and participant and was provided uncurated.

In the prospective study, participants were about 18 to 95 years old, resided in about two dozen geographic areas of the United States, and were enrolled through a virtual design. To assign participants to cohorts, the prospective study relied on clinical history that participants themselves reported in a screening survey and a study questionnaire. In the prospective study, whole blood, serum and a nasopharyngeal or oropharyngeal swab were collected from each participant by mobile phlebotomists. Over a roughly 2-month period, participants in the prospective study had the option of providing additional blood draws and questionnaires. Blood samples from the prospective study were shipped frozen or at room temperature prior to DNA extraction. Concerning this clone: It has no known antigen specificity. Base qualities are not provided; no much larger clone lies one nucleotide away.

TCRbeta CDR3 regions were amplified from genomic DNA using the immunoSEQ Assay, a bias-controlled multiplex PCR. The source study handled its data this way. The number of nucleated cells in each sample was estimated from the amplification of reference gene primers within the assay. Sequence reads were collapsed and filtered to measure the absolute abundance of every unique TCRbeta CDR3 rearrangement. For each sample, productive Simpson clonality was calculated by taking the square root of Simpson's diversity index across productive rearrangements. TCRdb retrieved this table from immuneACCESS and kept in-frame rearrangements only. Not all clones are present; in checked studies, unresolved V genes account for under half, and no reason is known for the remainder. V, J and clone size are those of that table, while D and trimming were read from the DNA. For this sample the table gives 250,000 to 300,000 clones, of which approximately 90% were detected only once. The top ten constitute 2% to 2.5% of the sample.

The clonotype originates from a woman aged 35 to 49 with acute COVID-19. Sequenced: PBMCs or T cells enriched from blood (not recorded which). The sequence is built from TRBV2 and TRBJ1-5; 8 central bases correspond to TRBD1. The bases are TGTGCCAGCAGGGCAGGACAGGGACGACAGCCCCAGCATTTT. It codes for CASRAGQGRQPQHF.